This TCR beta chain originates from a study of T cell responses to AZD1222 COVID-19 vaccine. Findings of the study overall: Only a handful of AZD1222 recipients tested seropositive at baseline. There were mostly white British donors and more females than males, and clonal diversity was possibly underestimated. No day 14 peak samples; only post-peak repertoires were characterized.

As regards this clone: Its target is unknown.

The CDR3 contains 15 residues. Germline V CDR1 and CDR2: SSHAT, FNYEAQ (reference sequence). The V and J ends lost 2 bases and 0 bases, in that order; junction bases with no gene match: 4. Profiled with immunoSEQ multiplex PCR; TCRdb holds only in-frame clones, not every one. The sample carries about 200,000 clones, 93% recorded once. V gene TRBV7-7 combines with J gene TRBJ2-7, with 7 bases fitting TRBD2. This specimen consisted of peripheral blood, obtained 28 days after the second AZD1222 dose. The TCR originated in an adult who received the AZD1222 COVID-19 vaccine. The CDR3 sequence: CASSLSGGSSYEQYF. The CDR3 DNA reads TGTGCCAGCAGCTTATCCGGGGGGAGCTCCTACGAGCAGTACTTC.